Listed below are T cell receptor beta chains from one sample, sequenced in a study of T-cell reconstitution after alpha-beta-depleted transplantation in children. TCRdb processed the PCR reads anew with MiXCR; each CDR3 protein has one entry. The sample includes roughly 500,000 distinct CDR3 sequences, around 16% of them seen just once. This sample comprised PBMCs from the stem cell graft donor, obtained from the stem cell graft. The receptors come from a human donor who donated a stem cell graft to a child with acute lymphoblastic leukemia. Both conserved end residues are part of each CDR3. The D gene is left open where the match is weak. Clone size is not always given. Where it is, it says once, few, many or a class for expanded clones.

clone_size: .; d_call: TRBD2; j_call: TRBJ2-7; v_call: TRBV7-9; cdr3_aa: CASSGRASYEQYF; cdr3_nt: TGTGCCAGCAGTGGGAGGGCGAGCTACGAGCAGTACTTC
clone_size: few; d_call: .; j_call: TRBJ1-2; v_call: TRBV19; cdr3_aa: CASTIPPGGGYTF; cdr3_nt: TGTGCCAGTACCATCCCGCCAGGTGGCGGCTACACCTTC
clone_size: few; d_call: .; j_call: TRBJ2-7; v_call: TRBV3-1; cdr3_aa: CASSRTEPTLEQYF; cdr3_nt: TGTGCCAGCAGCCGGACAGAACCCACCTTGGAGCAGTACTTC
clone_size: .; d_call: .; j_call: TRBJ1-1; v_call: TRBV3-1; cdr3_aa: CASSQPSGASSEAFF; cdr3_nt: TGTGCCAGCAGCCAACCTAGCGGGGCCTCCTCGGAGGCTTTCTTT
clone_size: .; d_call: .; j_call: TRBJ1-5; v_call: TRBV27; cdr3_aa: CASSISTGNQPQHF; cdr3_nt: TGTGCCAGCAGTATTTCGACGGGAAATCAGCCCCAGCATTTT
clone_size: many; d_call: TRBD1; j_call: TRBJ1-1; v_call: TRBV6-5; cdr3_aa: CASSYETGGFAAFF; cdr3_nt: TGTGCCAGCAGTTATGAGACAGGGGGCTTTGCAGCTTTCTTT
clone_size: many; d_call: .; j_call: TRBJ2-3; v_call: TRBV14; cdr3_aa: CASSQRDYTDTQYF; cdr3_nt: TGTGCCAGCAGCCAACGAGATTACACAGATACGCAGTATTTT
clone_size: .; d_call: TRBD1; j_call: TRBJ1-2; v_call: TRBV20-1; cdr3_aa: CSATTGGGGYTF; cdr3_nt: TGCAGTGCCACTACAGGGGGCGGGGGCTACACCTTC
clone_size: .; d_call: TRBD2; j_call: TRBJ2-7; v_call: TRBV20-1; cdr3_aa: CSADGTSGGYEQYF; cdr3_nt: TGCAGTGCTGACGGGACTAGCGGGGGCTACGAGCAGTACTTC
clone_size: few; d_call: TRBD2; j_call: TRBJ2-1; v_call: TRBV27; cdr3_aa: CASSISGLAGGTNEQFF; cdr3_nt: TGTGCCAGCAGCATATCGGGTCTAGCGGGAGGAACGAATGAGCAGTTCTTC
clone_size: few; d_call: .; j_call: TRBJ2-2; v_call: TRBV6-5; cdr3_aa: CASSYSIGNTGELFF; cdr3_nt: TGTGCCAGCAGTTACTCGATTGGGAACACCGGGGAGCTGTTTTTT
clone_size: few; d_call: TRBD1; j_call: TRBJ1-2; v_call: TRBV9; cdr3_aa: CASSARQGSAYGYTF; cdr3_nt: TGTGCCAGCAGCGCACGACAGGGATCCGCCTATGGCTACACCTTC
clone_size: .; d_call: .; j_call: TRBJ2-5; v_call: TRBV5-1; cdr3_aa: CASSLWDEKETQYF; cdr3_nt: TGCGCCAGCAGCCTATGGGACGAGAAAGAGACCCAGTACTTC
clone_size: .; d_call: TRBD1; j_call: TRBJ2-7; v_call: TRBV20-1; cdr3_aa: CSADPRQTGGYEQYF; cdr3_nt: TGCAGTGCTGACCCCCGTCAGACAGGGGGCTACGAGCAGTACTTC
clone_size: .; d_call: .; j_call: TRBJ2-2; v_call: TRBV5-1; cdr3_aa: CASSSEGTRYGELFF; cdr3_nt: TGCGCCAGCAGCTCGGAGGGAACTAGATACGGGGAGCTGTTTTTT
clone_size: few; d_call: .; j_call: TRBJ2-1; v_call: TRBV11-2; cdr3_aa: CASSPLGYEQFF; cdr3_nt: TGTGCCAGCAGCCCCCTAGGATATGAGCAGTTCTTC
clone_size: .; d_call: TRBD2; j_call: TRBJ2-7; v_call: TRBV2; cdr3_aa: CASSVQSGRAGEQYF; cdr3_nt: TGTGCCAGCAGCGTACAGAGCGGGAGGGCCGGCGAGCAGTACTTC
clone_size: .; d_call: .; j_call: TRBJ2-7; v_call: TRBV5-5; cdr3_aa: CASSLEGSNEQYF; cdr3_nt: TGTGCCAGCAGCTTAGAGGGCTCGAACGAGCAGTACTTC
clone_size: .; d_call: .; j_call: TRBJ2-3; v_call: TRBV9; cdr3_aa: CASSVSGGQSTDTQYF; cdr3_nt: TGTGCCAGCAGCGTCAGTGGGGGGCAATCCACAGATACGCAGTATTTT
clone_size: .; d_call: TRBD2; j_call: TRBJ2-5; v_call: TRBV18; cdr3_aa: CASSLGLAGGSETQYF; cdr3_nt: TGTGCCAGCTCCCTAGGACTAGCGGGAGGATCTGAGACCCAGTACTTC
clone_size: .; d_call: .; j_call: TRBJ2-2; v_call: TRBV18; cdr3_aa: CASSPKPGEDPNTGELFF; cdr3_nt: TGTGCCAGCTCACCAAAGCCAGGGGAGGACCCAAACACCGGGGAGCTGTTTTTT
clone_size: .; d_call: .; j_call: TRBJ1-1; v_call: TRBV10-2; cdr3_aa: CASSESTRGGDQDTEAFF; cdr3_nt: TGCGCCAGCAGTGAGTCGACTCGGGGAGGGGACCAGGACACTGAAGCTTTCTTT
clone_size: .; d_call: .; j_call: TRBJ1-6; v_call: TRBV9; cdr3_aa: CASSTDSYNSPLHF; cdr3_nt: TGTGCCAGCAGCACCGACAGTTATAATTCACCCCTCCACTTT
clone_size: .; d_call: TRBD2; j_call: TRBJ2-1; v_call: TRBV6-5; cdr3_aa: CASSYNGLARGNEQFF; cdr3_nt: TGTGCCAGCAGTTACAATGGACTAGCTAGAGGGAATGAGCAGTTCTTC
clone_size: .; d_call: TRBD1; j_call: TRBJ1-5; v_call: TRBV4-1; cdr3_aa: CASSHYGQAGNQPQHF; cdr3_nt: TGCGCCAGCAGCCATTATGGACAGGCGGGCAATCAGCCCCAGCATTTT
clone_size: few; d_call: .; j_call: TRBJ2-7; v_call: TRBV15; cdr3_aa: CATSRERVTYEQYF; cdr3_nt: TGTGCCACCAGCAGGGAAAGGGTAACCTACGAGCAGTACTTC
clone_size: few; d_call: TRBD2; j_call: TRBJ2-5; v_call: TRBV5-1; cdr3_aa: CASSYLAGPQETQYF; cdr3_nt: TGCGCCAGCAGTTATCTAGCGGGACCGCAAGAGACCCAGTACTTC
clone_size: .; d_call: .; j_call: TRBJ1-1; v_call: TRBV20-1; cdr3_aa: CSARGRVPRNTEAFF; cdr3_nt: TGCAGTGCTAGAGGTCGGGTCCCCAGAAACACTGAAGCTTTCTTT
clone_size: .; d_call: .; j_call: TRBJ2-7; v_call: TRBV5-1; cdr3_aa: CASSLRPGPHEQYF; cdr3_nt: TGCGCCAGCAGCTTGCGGCCAGGGCCTCACGAGCAGTACTTC
clone_size: few; d_call: TRBD1; j_call: TRBJ1-5; v_call: TRBV11-2; cdr3_aa: CASSLGHSGTEQPQHF; cdr3_nt: TGTGCCAGCAGCTTAGGCCACTCCGGGACAGAGCAGCCCCAGCATTTT
clone_size: .; d_call: TRBD2; j_call: TRBJ2-7; v_call: TRBV4-1; cdr3_aa: CASSQEGASGTYEQYF; cdr3_nt: TGCGCCAGCAGCCAAGAGGGCGCTAGCGGAACCTACGAGCAGTACTTC
clone_size: .; d_call: .; j_call: TRBJ1-1; v_call: TRBV6-2/TRBV6-3; cdr3_aa: CASSRLETGSTEAFF; cdr3_nt: TGTGCCAGCAGTCGGCTCGAGACAGGTTCAACTGAAGCTTTCTTT
clone_size: .; d_call: .; j_call: TRBJ2-1; v_call: TRBV16; cdr3_aa: CASSQSEGATSYNEQFF; cdr3_nt: TGTGCCAGCAGCCAATCGGAGGGCGCCACCAGCTACAATGAGCAGTTCTTC
clone_size: few; d_call: .; j_call: TRBJ1-6; v_call: TRBV10-3; cdr3_aa: CAISHTGRHNSPLHF; cdr3_nt: TGTGCCATCAGTCACACGGGACGGCATAATTCACCCCTCCACTTT
clone_size: few; d_call: TRBD2; j_call: TRBJ2-1; v_call: TRBV6-1; cdr3_aa: CASSLLAGGKNEQFF; cdr3_nt: TGCGCCAGCAGCCTCCTAGCGGGAGGGAAGAATGAGCAGTTCTTC
clone_size: .; d_call: .; j_call: TRBJ2-4; v_call: TRBV20-1; cdr3_aa: CSARGVYKNIQYF; cdr3_nt: TGCAGTGCTAGGGGGGTTTACAAAAACATTCAGTACTTC
clone_size: .; d_call: .; j_call: TRBJ1-1; v_call: TRBV12-5; cdr3_aa: CASGLAGPWVTEAFF; cdr3_nt: TGTGCTAGTGGTTTGGCGGGACCGTGGGTCACTGAAGCTTTCTTT
clone_size: .; d_call: TRBD2; j_call: TRBJ2-3; v_call: TRBV20-1; cdr3_aa: CSAAPELAGSDTQYF; cdr3_nt: TGCAGTGCTGCCCCCGAGCTAGCGGGCTCAGATACGCAGTATTTT
clone_size: .; d_call: .; j_call: TRBJ2-7; v_call: TRBV9; cdr3_aa: CASSVEVLSYEQYF; cdr3_nt: TGTGCCAGCAGCGTAGAAGTCCTCTCCTACGAGCAGTACTTC
clone_size: .; d_call: TRBD1; j_call: TRBJ2-1; v_call: TRBV4-1; cdr3_aa: CASSQWRQAGGEQFF; cdr3_nt: TGCGCCAGCAGCCAATGGCGGCAAGCAGGGGGTGAGCAGTTCTTC
clone_size: few; d_call: .; j_call: TRBJ2-3; v_call: TRBV6-1; cdr3_aa: CASRKVPRDTQYF; cdr3_nt: TGTGCCAGCAGGAAGGTCCCGCGGGATACGCAGTATTTT
clone_size: few; d_call: .; j_call: TRBJ2-6; v_call: TRBV7-3; cdr3_aa: CASSFLGGQLSGANVLTF; cdr3_nt: TGTGCCAGCAGCTTTCTCGGGGGACAACTTTCTGGGGCCAACGTCCTGACTTTC
clone_size: .; d_call: .; j_call: TRBJ2-1; v_call: TRBV10-3; cdr3_aa: CAISELTSYEQFF; cdr3_nt: TGTGCCATCAGTGAGCTAACTAGCTATGAGCAGTTCTTC
clone_size: .; d_call: .; j_call: TRBJ2-7; v_call: TRBV14; cdr3_aa: CASSQARQVRQDSYEQYF; cdr3_nt: TGTGCCAGCAGCCAAGCGCGCCAAGTCAGACAGGACTCCTACGAGCAGTACTTC
clone_size: .; d_call: .; j_call: TRBJ2-1; v_call: TRBV7-9; cdr3_aa: CASSPGFGRVNEQFF; cdr3_nt: TGTGCCAGCAGCCCGGGGTTTGGGCGGGTCAATGAGCAGTTCTTC
clone_size: .; d_call: TRBD2; j_call: TRBJ2-1; v_call: TRBV4-1; cdr3_aa: CASSQESLAAGNEQFF; cdr3_nt: TGCGCCAGCAGCCAAGAAAGTCTAGCGGCAGGCAATGAGCAGTTCTTC